Each of the 9 T cell receptor beta chains below was sequenced from the same sample in a study of radiotherapy plus CTLA-4 blockade in lung cancer. Method: immunoSEQ multiplex PCR; TCRdb's copy keeps in-frame clones and lacks some. The data hold about 97,000 clones, with about four fifths observed a single time. Specimen: peripheral blood, collected from a patient treated with radiotherapy plus ipilimumab. These receptors all stem from a human donor with non-small cell lung cancer who had a partial response to radiotherapy plus ipilimumab. Some clones in this sample may be carry-over from other donors' samples.

This chain links TRBV6-1 with TRBJ2-5, with D possibly being TRBD2 (6 bases). The V end lost 2 bases, the J end lost 0 bases, and 16 bases lay between the germline ends. The V gene's germline CDR1 is MNHNS and CDR2 SASEGT. This CDR3 spans 17 amino acids. CDR3 in DNA: TGTGCCAGCAGTGAAATTATGCGGGGCTCGTACCAAGAGACCCAGTACTTC. Protein sequence: CASSEIMRGSYQETQYF.

The chain uses TRBV6-5 and TRBJ2-2; 9 nucleotides line up with TRBD2. Trimming cost V 5 bases and J 5 bases; bases outside gene matches: 3. Per the germline V gene, CDR1 is MNHEY and CDR2 is SVGAGI. The CDR3 has 14 amino acids. The CDR3: CASSGGRATGELFF. CDR3 DNA: TGTGCCAGCAGTGGCGGGAGGGCTACCGGGGAGCTGTTTTTT.

The chain uses TRBV7-2 and TRBJ2-2; a possible D gene is TRBD1 (6 bases). CDR1 and CDR2 from the germline V gene are SGHTA and FQGNSA. This CDR3 is built from 15 residues. With 8 bases removed from V and 0 bases from J, the gap between germline ends came to 13 bases. The CDR3 region is CASRSGQTNTGELFF. The CDR3 coding sequence is TGTGCCAGCCGGTCCGGACAGACGAACACCGGGGAGCTGTTTTTT.

The gene calls are TRBV11-2 and TRBJ2-1; D gene uncertain. The CDR3 runs to 15 residues. V was shortened by 0 bases and J by 0 bases, with 6 bases between the two germline ends. Looked up from germline, CDR1 is SGHAT and CDR2 is FQNNGV. CDR3 coding DNA: TGTGCCAGCAGCTTAGACCTAGTCTCCTACAATGAGCAGTTCTTC. Amino acid sequence: CASSLDLVSYNEQFF.

The chain combines TRBV18 with TRBJ2-1; possibly TRBD2 for D (5 bases). Trimming took off 4 bases at V and 2 bases at J, with 6 bases between the two ends. The V gene's germline CDR1 is KGHSH and CDR2 LQKENI. The length of the CDR3 is 13 residues. CDR3 in amino acids: CASSRETYNEQFF. The CDR3 DNA follows: TGTGCCAGCTCACGGGAGACCTACAATGAGCAGTTCTTC.

The rearrangement links TRBV5-4 to TRBJ2-1; 12 nucleotides agree with TRBD2. From germline, CDR1 is SGHNT and CDR2 YYREEE (reference sequence). There are 15 residues in the CDR3. Trimming took 4 bases from V and 5 from J; bases not matched to a gene: 4. The chain's CDR3 is CASSRTSGTHNEQFF. In DNA, the CDR3 is TGTGCCAGCAGCCGGACTAGCGGGACGCACAATGAGCAGTTCTTC.

V usage is TRBV5-6 and J usage is TRBJ2-4; a possible D gene is TRBD1 (5 bases). Trimming pared 2 bases from V and 2 bases from J, leaving 17 bases between. Germline V CDR1 and CDR2: SGHDT, YYEEEE. The CDR3 covers 17 residues. CDR3 sequence (DNA): TGTGCCAGCAGCTTCCACCCAGGGATTGTCACCAAAAACATTCAGTACTTC. It is translated as CASSFHPGIVTKNIQYF.

The chain joins TRBV14 to TRBJ1-1; D is possibly TRBD1 (6 bases). Trimming removed 5 bases at V and 1 base at J, with 11 bases between. This CDR3 is 14 amino acids long. The V gene's germline CDR1 is SGHDN and CDR2 FVKESK. CDR3 nucleotide sequence: TGTGCCAGCAGCAGACAGGCGGGGAACACTGAAGCTTTCTTT. This gives the protein CASSRQAGNTEAFF.

The chain joins TRBV4-2 to TRBJ2-7; 13 bases match TRBD2. Trimming removed 0 bases from V and 1 base from J; junction bases left unmatched: 9. The CDR3 covers 19 residues. CDR1 and CDR2 from the germline V gene are LGHNA and YNFKEQ. The CDR3, as DNA: TGTGCCAGCAGCCAAGAGATCTCGGGACTAGCGGGAAAGTCCTACGAGCAGTACTTC. This translates into CASSQEISGLAGKSYEQYF.